This TCR beta chain was identified in a study of OX40 agonist ivuxolimab in advanced cancers. Sequencing used immunoSEQ multiplex PCR; TCRdb keeps in-frame clones, though not all of them. The sample records 65,000 to 95,000 clones, roughly 84% being singletons. This CDR3 is 16 amino acids long. Looked up from germline, CDR1 is MDHEN and CDR2 is SYDVKM. The junction had 12 bases not matched to a gene; V was cut back by 5 bases and J by 3 bases. This receptor was obtained from an adult with an advanced solid tumor such as melanoma, head and neck, liver or kidney cancer. This chain joins TRBV28 and TRBJ2-7, with 8 bases that match TRBD2. The sequencing used CD4+ or CD8+ T cells sorted from blood, collected in a trial of the OX40 agonist ivuxolimab. CDR3 sequence: CASSPIITGTSYEQYF. The CDR3 bases are TGTGCCAGCAGTCCTATAATTACCGGGACTAGCTACGAGCAGTACTTC. Together with reference TRBV28 and TRBJ2-7, the CDR3 gives the full variable domain: DVKVTQSSRYLVKRTGEKVFLECVQDMDHENMFWYRQDPGLGLRLIYFSYDVKMKEKGDIPEGYSVSREKKERFSLILESASTNQTSMYLCASSPIITGTSYEQYFGPGTRLTVT.